This TCR beta chain was identified during a study of shared clonotypes between healthy human individuals. This CDR3 is 15 amino acids long. The V gene's germline CDR1 is MGHRA and CDR2 YSYEKL. Method: immunoSEQ multiplex PCR; TCRdb's copy keeps in-frame clones and lacks some. Among around 2.5 million clones listed, roughly 93% were seen once. Whole-study findings and limits: The generation probabilities recorded for non-shared clonotypes fell below those of clonotypes shared by all four donors.

For this clone: What it binds is not known.

The origin of this receptor is a man aged 18 to 30 in good health. Some clones in this sample may be carry-over from other donors' samples. V usage is TRBV4-1 and J usage is TRBJ2-5; 10 bases match TRBD2. The tail of the sequence fits TRBJ2-7 better, so the J call may be wrong. Sequencing input: naive CD4+ T cells from PBMCs. Subset described: CD45RA+ positively selected. CDR3 residues: CASSHQLAGSYEQYF. For the CDR3, the DNA is TGCGCCAGCAGCCACCAACTAGCGGGGTCCTACGAGCAGTACTTC.